The 17 T cell receptor beta chains listed next were all sequenced from one sample in a study of shared clonotypes between healthy human individuals. The table came from immunoSEQ multiplex PCR; TCRdb's copy has only in-frame clones and leaves some out. Of approximately 2.5 million clones in the sample, 90% to 95% were seen once. The sequenced sample consisted of naive CD4+ T cells from PBMCs. Stated subset: CD45RA+ positively selected. The receptors here all came from a man in his late teens or twenties in good health. Some clones in this sample may be carry-over from other donors' samples.

This sequence joins TRBV7-9 and TRBJ1-5, with D perhaps matching TRBD1 (5 bases). Trimming shortened V by 4 bases and J by 3 bases, and 10 bases separated the two germline ends. The CDR3 runs 14 residues. Germline assignment: CDR1 SEHNR and CDR2 FQNEAQ (reference sequence). CDR3 sequence (DNA): TGTGCCAGCAGCTGGGGGGGGGACAATCAGCCCCAGCATTTT. This translates into CASSWGGDNQPQHF.

The chain links TRBV14 to TRBJ1-1; D not resolved. Per the germline V gene, CDR1 is SGHDN and CDR2 is FVKESK. The length of the CDR3 is 13 residues. Trimming left V 6 bases short and J 7 bases short, with 15 bases between. The CDR3 region has the DNA TGTGCCAGCAGTCTTTCAAGGTCAGGTGAAGCTTTCTTT. This encodes CASSLSRSGEAFF. The full variable domain, completed using reference TRBV14 and TRBJ1-1, is EAGVTQFPSHSVIEKGQTVTLRCDPISGHDNLYWYRRVMGKEIKFLLHFVKESKQDESGMPNNRFLAERTGGTYSTLKVQPAELEDSGVYFCASSLSRSGEAFFGQGTRLTVV.

In this sample, this clone turned up once. The V gene is TRBV7-9, the J gene TRBJ2-3; TRBD2 might be the D (6 bases). Trimming stripped 5 bases from V and 3 bases from J, with 18 bases between. From germline, CDR1 is SEHNR and CDR2 FQNEAQ (reference sequence). The CDR3 length is 16 residues. The CDR3 spells CASSVLFRERTDTQYF. For the CDR3, the DNA is TGTGCCAGCAGCGTACTGTTCCGGGAGAGGACAGATACGCAGTATTTT.

A remark on this clone: The same CDR3 can be traced to other DNA sequences in this sample. This chain links TRBV2 with TRBJ1-1; D unclear. The CDR3 extends over 13 amino acids. V lost 0 bases and J lost 2, with 4 bases in between. Germline V lookup: CDR1 SNHLY, CDR2 FYNNEI. The CDR3 DNA reads as TGTGCCAGCAGTGAAGCGGTAAACACTGAAGCTTTCTTT. The encoded protein is CASSEAVNTEAFF.

The chain couples TRBV5-6 to TRBJ2-5; 14 nucleotides agree with TRBD2. The CDR3 has 16 residues. V was clipped by 3 bases and J by 5 bases; unmatched bases: 6. Per germline, CDR1 SGHDT and CDR2 YYEEEE. The CDR3 spells CASSSGLAGGRETQYF. CDR3 DNA: TGTGCCAGCAGCTCCGGACTAGCGGGAGGTAGGGAGACCCAGTACTTC.

V is TRBV7-3 and J is TRBJ1-1, with no clear D. Trimming removed 5 bases at V and 0 bases at J, with 16 bases between. CDR3 size: 16 residues. Germline assignment: CDR1 SGHTA and CDR2 FQGTGA. DNA for the CDR3: TGTGCCAGCAGCCTCACGGGAGGCCTCATGAACACTGAAGCTTTCTTT. This gives the protein CASSLTGGLMNTEAFF.

This CDR3 is CASRRQGYGYTF. DNA for the CDR3: TGTGCCAGCAGGCGACAGGGATATGGCTACACCTTC. V is TRBV6-5 and J is TRBJ1-2; 7 bases match TRBD1. J lost 5 bases, V lost 6 bases, and 3 bases had no gene match. Looked up from germline, CDR1 is MNHEY and CDR2 is SVGAGI. CDR3 length: 12 amino acids.

This clone showed up just once. This chain joins TRBV19 and TRBJ1-5; 12 bases line up with TRBD1. Germline loops: CDR1 LNHDA, CDR2 SQIVND (reference sequence). Germline trimming cut 6 bases from V and 2 bases from J; bases unmatched to any gene: 11. The CDR3 sequence is 18 residues long. In DNA form, the CDR3 reads TGTGCCAGTAGGAGGCCGGGACAGGGGGCCCGTGGCAATCAGCCCCAGCATTTT. It codes for CASRRPGQGARGNQPQHF.

CDR3 residues: CASSLSGRVQETQYF. The CDR3 DNA follows: TGTGCCAGCAGTTTAAGCGGGAGGGTCCAAGAGACCCAGTACTTC. The J gene is TRBJ2-5, the V gene TRBV27, with 10 bases aligning to TRBD2. The V gene end was trimmed by 2 bases and the J gene end by 1 base; junction bases not matched to a gene: 1. Germline assignment: CDR1 MNHEY and CDR2 SMNVEV (reference sequence). This CDR3 is built from 15 residues.

Worth noting for this clone: Other nucleotide sequences from this sample produce the same CDR3. V usage is TRBV6-1 and J usage is TRBJ2-7; D remains ambiguous. Germline CDR1 is MNHNS and CDR2 is SASEGT. The V end was cut by 1 base, the J end by 0 bases, with 7 bases between. The CDR3 extends over 14 amino acids. Here the CDR3 DNA reads TGTGCCAGCAGTGAAGGTCCTAGCTCCTACGAGCAGTACTTC. Protein product: CASSEGPSSYEQYF.

DNA of the CDR3: TGTGCCAGCAGTGAAGATTTAGGGGGGCAGGGTAATCAGCCCCAGCATTTT. This encodes CASSEDLGGQGNQPQHF. The chain carries TRBV2 and TRBJ1-5; D might be TRBD1 (6 bases). The CDR3 spans 17 residues. Trimming took 1 base from V and 4 from J, leaving 17 bases between them. Germline values: CDR1 SNHLY, CDR2 FYNNEI.

This clone was observed a single time. The chain uses TRBV11-1 and TRBJ2-7; D not certain. The CDR3 consists of 13 residues. Between the trimmed V and J ends, which lost 1 base and 1 base, there was a span of 5 bases. Germline lookup yields CDR1 SGHAT and CDR2 FQDESV (reference sequence). The CDR3 reads CASSLEVSYEQYF. For the CDR3, the DNA is TGTGCCAGCAGCTTAGAGGTTTCCTACGAGCAGTACTTC.

This sequence joins TRBV15 and TRBJ2-1; D may be TRBD2 (5 bases). V lost 0 bases to trimming and J lost 6 bases, with 15 bases between them. The germline V gene encodes CDR1 LNHNV and CDR2 YYDKDF (reference sequence). This CDR3 contains 16 residues. CDR3: CATSRDMEAPRNEQFF. CDR3 in DNA: TGTGCCACCAGCAGAGATATGGAGGCCCCTCGCAATGAGCAGTTCTTC.

The chain joins TRBV11-2 to TRBJ1-6; D gene unclear. The CDR3 consists of 16 residues. CDR1 is SGHAT, CDR2 FQNNGV, per germline. V was trimmed by 5 bases and J by 5 bases, leaving 16 bases between them. CDR3 residues: CASSIGPYRDNSPLHF. The CDR3 DNA is TGTGCCAGCAGCATCGGACCCTATAGGGATAATTCACCCCTCCACTTT.

The CDR3 DNA follows: TGTGCCAGCAGCGTAGCGCAGGCTAGCTCTGGAAACACCATATATTTT. This sequence encodes CASSVAQASSGNTIYF. This sequence joins TRBV9 and TRBJ1-3; D gene unclear. The V gene lost 0 bases and the J gene lost 0 bases, with 10 bases spanning the gap. The CDR3 has 16 amino acids. The V gene's germline CDR1 is SGDLS and CDR2 YYNGEE.

The J gene is TRBJ2-3, the V gene TRBV7-2; no firm D call. Germline V gives CDR1 SGHTA, CDR2 FQGNSA. Trimming cost V 2 bases and J 0 bases, with 15 bases left between them. This CDR3 is built from 17 residues. The CDR3 coding sequence is TGTGCCAGCAGCTTACAGCCCCCGCCTCTGAGCACAGATACGCAGTATTTT. This sequence encodes CASSLQPPPLSTDTQYF.

The rearrangement uses TRBV5-8 and TRBJ2-3, with 8 nucleotides matching TRBD1. Germline assignment: CDR1 SGHTS and CDR2 YDEGEE. J gave up 0 bases and V 3 bases, and 3 bases lay outside the gene matches. This CDR3 has 15 amino acids. CDR3 in amino acids: CASSSTGESTDTQYF. CDR3 bases: TGTGCCAGCAGCTCGACAGGGGAAAGCACAGATACGCAGTATTTT. Full variable domain (missing parts from reference TRBV5-8 and TRBJ2-3): EAGVTQSPTHLIKTRGQQATLRCSPISGHTSVYWYQQALGLGLQFLLWYDEGEERNRGNFPPRFSGRQFPNYSSELNVNALELEDSALYLCASSSTGESTDTQYFGPGTRLTVL.